This TCR beta chain was captured in a study of blood T cell repertoires in COVID-19. In the study overall: The United States, Italy and Spain provided the acute and convalescent COVID-19 samples. Sources were T cells, B-cell-depleted T cells, or PBMCs; the material itself was cDNA or gDNA.

V dropped 5 bases and J dropped 3 bases, with 7 bases sitting between them. The CDR3 length is 13 residues. The germline gives CDR1 SGHAT, CDR2 FQNNGV. This clone has just a few counts. Authors' analysis steps: Amplification from reference gene primers served as the basis for estimated nucleated cell counts. Assay used: immunoSEQ multiplex PCR; TCRdb lists only in-frame clones, some missing. That table supplies the V and J calls and clone size; D and trimming were determined from the DNA. Found here are roughly 68,000 clones, around 86% of them singletons; the top ten hold 6.5% to 8%. The material sequenced was peripheral blood. The receptor was derived from a middle-aged man with active COVID-19. This chain connects TRBV11-2 to TRBJ2-2; perhaps TRBD1 as D (6 bases). This CDR3 is CASSRTDTGELFF. CDR3 in DNA: TGTGCCAGCAGCCGGACAGACACCGGGGAGCTGTTTTTT. Full variable domain (missing parts from reference TRBV11-2 and TRBJ2-2): EAGVAQSPRYKIIEKRQSVAFWCNPISGHATLYWYQQILGQGPKLLIQFQNNGVVDDSQLPKDRFSAERLKGVDSTLKIQPAKLEDSAVYLCASSRTDTGELFFGEGSRLTVL.